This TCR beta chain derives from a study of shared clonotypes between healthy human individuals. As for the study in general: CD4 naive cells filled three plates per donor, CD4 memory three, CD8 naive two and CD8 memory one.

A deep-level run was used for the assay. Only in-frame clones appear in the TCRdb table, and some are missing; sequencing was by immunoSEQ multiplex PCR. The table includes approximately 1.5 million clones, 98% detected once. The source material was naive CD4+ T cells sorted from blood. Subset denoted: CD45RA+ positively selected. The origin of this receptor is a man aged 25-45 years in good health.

DNA of the CDR3: TGTGCCAGCTCACAGATCTCCGGGACAGCTAATGAAAAACTGTTTTTT. Protein sequence: CASSQISGTANEKLFF. The chain carries TRBV18 and TRBJ1-4, with 7 bases identical to TRBD1. The trim removed 4 bases at V and 3 bases at J, leaving 8 bases unmatched. Looked up from germline, CDR1 is KGHSH and CDR2 is LQKENI. The CDR3 extends over 16 amino acids. Based on the CDR3 plus reference TRBV18 and TRBJ1-4, the full variable domain is NAGVMQNPRHLVRRRGQEARLRCSPMKGHSHVYWYRQLPEEGLKFMVYLQKENIIDESGMPKERFSAEFPKEGPSILRIQQVVRGDSAAYFCASSQISGTANEKLFFGSGTQLSVL.